This T cell receptor beta chain is from a study of T cells in Graves' hyperthyroidism and ophthalmopathy. The length of the CDR3 is 14 residues. Between the trimmed V and J ends, which lost 3 bases and 3 bases, there was a span of 11 bases. CDR1 and CDR2 (germline): MNHNS, SASEGT. Using RNA transcripts as the source, TCR beta CDR3 regions were amplified. The primer set for the first-round RT-PCR of the TCR CDR3 was HTBI. TCRdb passed the multiplex PCR reads through MiXCR, listing each CDR3 protein once. The repertoire consists of around 530,000 distinct CDR3 sequences, with about 15% occurring once and the leading ten covering around 17%.

The V gene is TRBV6-1, the J gene TRBJ2-5, with D uncertain. This clonotype originated in a woman aged 18-30 years with Graves' ophthalmopathy. The sequenced sample consisted of blood. This CDR3 is CASSEVMGKETQYF. The DNA for the CDR3 is TGTGCCAGCAGTGAGGTTATGGGTAAAGAGACCCAGTACTTC.